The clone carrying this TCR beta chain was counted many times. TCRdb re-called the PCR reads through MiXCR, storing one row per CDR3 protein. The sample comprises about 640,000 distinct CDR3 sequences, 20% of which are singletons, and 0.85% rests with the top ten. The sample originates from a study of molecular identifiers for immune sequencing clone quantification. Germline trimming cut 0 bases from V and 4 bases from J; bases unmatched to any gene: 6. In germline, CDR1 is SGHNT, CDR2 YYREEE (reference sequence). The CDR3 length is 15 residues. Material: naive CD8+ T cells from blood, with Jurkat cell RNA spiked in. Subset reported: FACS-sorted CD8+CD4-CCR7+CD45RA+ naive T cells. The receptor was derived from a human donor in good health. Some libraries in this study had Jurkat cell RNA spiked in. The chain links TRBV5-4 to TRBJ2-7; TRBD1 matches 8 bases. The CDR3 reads CASSLGAGGSYEQYF. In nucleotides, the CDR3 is TGTGCCAGCAGCTTGGGGGCAGGGGGCTCATACGAGCAGTACTTC. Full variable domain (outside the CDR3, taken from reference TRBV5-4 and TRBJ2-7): ETGVTQSPTHLIKTRGQQVTLRCSSQSGHNTVSWYQQALGQGPQFIFQYYREEENGRGNFPPRFSGLQFPNYSSELNVNALELDDSALYLCASSLGAGGSYEQYFGPGTRLTVT.